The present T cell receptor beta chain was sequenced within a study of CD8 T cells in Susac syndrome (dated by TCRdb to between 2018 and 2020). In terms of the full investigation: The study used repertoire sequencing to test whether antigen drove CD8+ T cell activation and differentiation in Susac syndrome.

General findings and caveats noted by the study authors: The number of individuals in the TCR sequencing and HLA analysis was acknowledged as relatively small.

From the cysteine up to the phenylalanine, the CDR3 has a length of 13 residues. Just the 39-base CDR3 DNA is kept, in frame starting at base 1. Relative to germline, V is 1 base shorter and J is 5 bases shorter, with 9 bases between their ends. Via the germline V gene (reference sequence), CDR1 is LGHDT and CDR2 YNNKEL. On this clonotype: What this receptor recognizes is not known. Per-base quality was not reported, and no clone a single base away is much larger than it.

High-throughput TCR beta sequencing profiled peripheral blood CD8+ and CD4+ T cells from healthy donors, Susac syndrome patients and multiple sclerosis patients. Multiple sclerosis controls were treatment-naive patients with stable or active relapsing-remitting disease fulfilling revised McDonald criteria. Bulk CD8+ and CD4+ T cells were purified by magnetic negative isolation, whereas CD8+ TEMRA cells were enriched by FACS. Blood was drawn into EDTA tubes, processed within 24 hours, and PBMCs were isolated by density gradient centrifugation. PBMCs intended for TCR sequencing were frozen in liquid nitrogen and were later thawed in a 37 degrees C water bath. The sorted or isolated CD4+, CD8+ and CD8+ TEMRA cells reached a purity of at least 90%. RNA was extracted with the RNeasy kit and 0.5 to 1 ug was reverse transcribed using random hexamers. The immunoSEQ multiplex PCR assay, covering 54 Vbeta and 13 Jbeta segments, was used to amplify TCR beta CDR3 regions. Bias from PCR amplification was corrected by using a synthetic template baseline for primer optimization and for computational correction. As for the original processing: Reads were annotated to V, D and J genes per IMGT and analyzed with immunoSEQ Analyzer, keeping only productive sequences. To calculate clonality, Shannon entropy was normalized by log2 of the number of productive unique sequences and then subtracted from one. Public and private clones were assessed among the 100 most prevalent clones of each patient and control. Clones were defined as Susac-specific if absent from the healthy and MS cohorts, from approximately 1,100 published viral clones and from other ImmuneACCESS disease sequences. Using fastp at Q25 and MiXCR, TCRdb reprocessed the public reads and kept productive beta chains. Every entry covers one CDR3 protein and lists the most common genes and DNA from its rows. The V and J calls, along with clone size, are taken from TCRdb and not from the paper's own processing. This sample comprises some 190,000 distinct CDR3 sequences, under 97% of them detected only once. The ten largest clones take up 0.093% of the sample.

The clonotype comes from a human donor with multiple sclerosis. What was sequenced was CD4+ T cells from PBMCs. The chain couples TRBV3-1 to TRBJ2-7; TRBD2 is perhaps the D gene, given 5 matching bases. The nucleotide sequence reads TGTGCCAGCAGCCAAGGTAGGAGGAACGAGCAGTACTTC. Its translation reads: CASSQGRRNEQYF.